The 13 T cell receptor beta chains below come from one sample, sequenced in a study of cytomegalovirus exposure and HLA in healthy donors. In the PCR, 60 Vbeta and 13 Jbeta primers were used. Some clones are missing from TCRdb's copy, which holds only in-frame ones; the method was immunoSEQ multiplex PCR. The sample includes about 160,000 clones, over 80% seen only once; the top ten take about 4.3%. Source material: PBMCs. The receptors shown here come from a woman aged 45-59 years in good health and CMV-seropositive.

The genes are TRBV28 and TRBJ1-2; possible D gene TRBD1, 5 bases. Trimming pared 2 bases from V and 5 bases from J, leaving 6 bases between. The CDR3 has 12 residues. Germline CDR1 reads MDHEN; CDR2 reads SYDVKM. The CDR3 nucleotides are TGTGCCAGCAGTTTAGGACAATATGGCTACACCTTC. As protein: CASSLGQYGYTF.

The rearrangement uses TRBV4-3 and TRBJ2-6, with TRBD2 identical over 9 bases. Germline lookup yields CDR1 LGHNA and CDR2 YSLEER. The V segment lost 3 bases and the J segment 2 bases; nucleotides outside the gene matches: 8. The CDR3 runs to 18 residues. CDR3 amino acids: CASSHLRGGDPGANVLTF. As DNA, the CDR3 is TGCGCCAGCAGCCACCTGCGGGGGGGAGATCCTGGGGCCAACGTCCTGACTTTC.

The CDR3 bases are TGTGCCAGCGGTTGGGACAGGGTGTCTTACTACGAGCAGTACTTC. Translated: CASGWDRVSYYEQYF. V and J are TRBV27 and TRBJ2-7; 9 nucleotides line up with TRBD1. V was pared by 8 bases and J by 3 bases, with 11 bases of the junction left unmatched. Germline CDR1 MNHEY, CDR2 SMNVEV (reference sequence). The CDR3 spans 15 residues.

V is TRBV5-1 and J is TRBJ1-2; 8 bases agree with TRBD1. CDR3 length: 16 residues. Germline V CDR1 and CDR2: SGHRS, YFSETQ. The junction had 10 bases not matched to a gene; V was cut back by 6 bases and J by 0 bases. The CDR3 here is CASTWETGAANYGYTF. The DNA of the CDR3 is TGCGCCAGCACCTGGGAGACAGGGGCGGCTAACTATGGCTACACCTTC.

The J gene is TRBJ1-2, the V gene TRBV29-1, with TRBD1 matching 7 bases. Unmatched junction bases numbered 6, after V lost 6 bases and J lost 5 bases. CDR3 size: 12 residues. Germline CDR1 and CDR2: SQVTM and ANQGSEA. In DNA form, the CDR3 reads TGCAGCGTAGTTGACAGGGTTTATGGCTACACCTTC. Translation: CSVVDRVYGYTF.

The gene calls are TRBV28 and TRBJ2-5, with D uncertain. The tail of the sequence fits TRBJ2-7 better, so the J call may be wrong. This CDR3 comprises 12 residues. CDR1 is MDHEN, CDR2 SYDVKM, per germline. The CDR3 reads CASSIRLYEQYF. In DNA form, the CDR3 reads TGTGCCAGCAGTATAAGATTATACGAGCAGTACTTC.

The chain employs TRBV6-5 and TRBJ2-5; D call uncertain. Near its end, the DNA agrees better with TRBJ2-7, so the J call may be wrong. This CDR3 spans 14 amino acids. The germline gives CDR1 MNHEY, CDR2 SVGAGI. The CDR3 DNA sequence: TGTGCCAGCAGCCCCGACACGACCTTCTACGAGCAGTACTTC. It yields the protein CASSPDTTFYEQYF.

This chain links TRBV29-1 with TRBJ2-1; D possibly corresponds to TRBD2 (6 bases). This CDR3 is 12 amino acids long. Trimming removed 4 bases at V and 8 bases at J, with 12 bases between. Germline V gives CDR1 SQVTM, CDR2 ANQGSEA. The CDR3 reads CSVGREVDEQFF. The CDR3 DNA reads TGCAGCGTTGGTAGGGAGGTCGATGAGCAGTTCTTC.

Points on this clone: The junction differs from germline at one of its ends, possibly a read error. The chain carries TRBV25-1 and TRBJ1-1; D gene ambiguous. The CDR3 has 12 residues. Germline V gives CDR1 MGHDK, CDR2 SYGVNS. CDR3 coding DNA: TGTGCCAGCAGTGACGACGGGTTGAAGCTTCTCTTT. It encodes CASSDDGLKLLF.

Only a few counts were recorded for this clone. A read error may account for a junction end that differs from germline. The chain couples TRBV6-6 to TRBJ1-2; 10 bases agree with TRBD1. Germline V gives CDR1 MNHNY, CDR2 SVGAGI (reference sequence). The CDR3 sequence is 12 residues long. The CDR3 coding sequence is TGTGCCAGCAGTCACGACAGGGGGCTTCGGATTTTC. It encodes CASSHDRGLRIF.

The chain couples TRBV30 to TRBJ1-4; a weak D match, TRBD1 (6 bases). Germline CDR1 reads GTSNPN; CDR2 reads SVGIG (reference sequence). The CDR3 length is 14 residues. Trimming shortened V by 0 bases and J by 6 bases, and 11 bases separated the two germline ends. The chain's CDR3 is CAWSVGGGDEKLFF. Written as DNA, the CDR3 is TGTGCCTGGAGTGTAGGAGGGGGGGATGAAAAACTGTTTTTT.

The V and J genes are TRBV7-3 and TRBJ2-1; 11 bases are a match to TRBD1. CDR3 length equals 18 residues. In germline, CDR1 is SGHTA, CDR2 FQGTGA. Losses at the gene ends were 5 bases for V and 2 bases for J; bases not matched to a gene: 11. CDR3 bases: TGTGCCAGCAGCCCTAACTCTCCGGGACAGGGGGCCTACAATGAGCAGTTCTTC. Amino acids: CASSPNSPGQGAYNEQFF.

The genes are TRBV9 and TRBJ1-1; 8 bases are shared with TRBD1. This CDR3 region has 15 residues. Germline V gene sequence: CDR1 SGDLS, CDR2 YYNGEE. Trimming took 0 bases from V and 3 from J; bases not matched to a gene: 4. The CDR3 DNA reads TGTGCCAGCAGCGTAGAACAGGGGGGGTACACTGAAGCTTTCTTT. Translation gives CASSVEQGGYTEAFF. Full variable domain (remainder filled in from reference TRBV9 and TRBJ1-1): DSGVTQTPKHLITATGQRVTLRCSPRSGDLSVYWYQQSLDQGLQFLIQYYNGEERAKGNILERFSAQQFPDLHSELNLSSLELGDSALYFCASSVEQGGYTEAFFGQGTRLTVV.